The T cell receptor beta chain described here comes from a study of cytomegalovirus exposure and HLA in healthy donors. Remarks on this clone: Its target is unknown.

Method: immunoSEQ multiplex PCR; TCRdb's copy keeps in-frame clones and lacks some. Altogether a few hundred thousand clones are present, approximately 87% being singletons, with the ten largest covering about 0.85%. Donors were drawn from the roughly 110-subject validation cohort, separate from the roughly 670-subject first cohort. General study results and limits: In a later analysis, first-cohort TCR clusters were found to tend to co-occur in the 100 to 150 validation repertoires. Through in vitro validation, a few CMV-associated chains were shown to be specific for CMV antigens.

The clonotype was recovered from a woman in her late teens or twenties in good health and CMV-seronegative. The specimen sequenced was PBMCs.

CDR3 residues: CASSLLVASTDTQYF. CDR3 coding DNA: TGTGCCAGCAGTTTATTGGTAGCCAGCACAGATACGCAGTATTTT. The chain is built from TRBV28 and TRBJ2-3; D is ambiguous. Per the germline V gene, CDR1 is MDHEN and CDR2 is SYDVKM. The CDR3 runs to 15 residues. V was trimmed by 1 base and J by 0 bases, leaving 8 bases between them. The full variable domain, completed using reference TRBV28 and TRBJ2-3, is DVKVTQSSRYLVKRTGEKVFLECVQDMDHENMFWYRQDPGLGLRLIYFSYDVKMKEKGDIPEGYSVSREKKERFSLILESASTNQTSMYLCASSLLVASTDTQYFGPGTRLTVL.